This T cell receptor (beta chain) was retrieved from a study of T cell responses to AZD1222 COVID-19 vaccine. The CDR3 extends over 18 amino acids. From germline, CDR1 is MGHRA and CDR2 YSYEKL. Trimming pared 0 bases from V and 0 bases from J, leaving 12 bases between. Broader study findings: There were repertoire samples only from the period after the peak T cell response.

The table came from immunoSEQ multiplex PCR; TCRdb's copy has only in-frame clones and leaves some out. The sample includes about 120,000 clones, about 88% of them seen just once. As for this clone: What it binds is not known.

This sequence was found in an adult in good health. This chain links TRBV4-1 with TRBJ2-6, with D unclear. This material consisted of peripheral blood, taken on day 0 of AZD1222 vaccination. CDR3 amino acids: CASSQDRSGSSGANVLTF. The CDR3, as DNA: TGCGCCAGCAGCCAAGATCGTTCAGGCAGCTCTGGGGCCAACGTCCTGACTTTC.